The T cell receptor beta chain under discussion was sequenced for a study of cytomegalovirus exposure and HLA in healthy donors. Overall study results and limits: The authors later linked a missense DCLRE1C variant to TCR beta V- and J-gene trimming. As immune exposure information, only CMV serostatus was available.

Points on this clone: Its specificity is not known.

The germline gives CDR1 ENHRY, CDR2 SYGVKD. V gave up 8 bases and J gave up 2 bases; unmatched junction bases: 10. This CDR3 has 15 residues. PCR was performed using 60 Vbeta and 13 Jbeta primers. Using immunoSEQ multiplex PCR, the repertoire was profiled, and TCRdb retains in-frame clones only, with some absent. The data hold under 200,000 clones, with roughly 80% observed a single time. The origin of this receptor is a man between 50 and 59 years old in good health and CMV-seropositive. This sequence joins TRBV10-3 and TRBJ2-7; 9 positions agree with TRBD1. Source material: PBMCs. CDR3 amino acids: CAILRETGGTYEQYF. As DNA, the CDR3 is TGTGCCATCCTCCGAGAGACAGGGGGAACCTACGAGCAGTACTTC.